The 18 T cell receptor beta chains below all came from one sample that was sequenced in a study of monozygotic twins with inflammatory bowel disease. TCRdb reanalyzed the 5' RACE reads and collapses them to one entry per CDR3 protein, without DNA. This table holds approximately 400,000 distinct CDR3 sequences. Material for sequencing was blood. Receptors were obtained from a human donor with ulcerative colitis or Crohn's disease, or a healthy co-twin of an affected twin (not recorded which).

The chain recombines TRBV20-1 with TRBJ2-1; TCRdb's assignment of TRBD1 cannot be checked, as there is no DNA. Germline CDR1 reads DFQATT; CDR2 reads SNEGSKA (reference sequence). This CDR3 region has 14 residues. CDR3 sequence: CSAQGPGRNNEQFF.

This chain connects TRBV29-1 to TRBJ2-2; TCRdb gives TRBD2 as the D gene, but with no DNA this cannot be confirmed. CDR1 and CDR2 from the germline V gene are SQVTM and ANQGSEA. This CDR3 region has 14 residues. CDR3 sequence reads: CSVYWTSDHGELFF.

The V and J genes are TRBV29-1 and TRBJ2-7. Germline V lookup: CDR1 SQVTM, CDR2 ANQGSEA. The CDR3 runs to 11 residues. The CDR3: CSVDVAYEQYF.

The chain carries TRBV20-1 and TRBJ2-3; TCRdb lists TRBD1, though no DNA is available to test this call. Germline lookup yields CDR1 DFQATT and CDR2 SNEGSKA (reference sequence). The CDR3 runs to 14 residues. The CDR3 loop is CSATGGGWTDTQYF.

The rearrangement uses TRBV27 and TRBJ2-2. Germline CDR1 reads MNHEY; CDR2 reads SMNVEV (reference sequence). CDR3 length: 14 amino acids. The CDR3 loop is CASRLTQNTGELFF.

The chain's CDR3 is CASSSRQGSEAFF. The rearrangement joins TRBV5-1 to TRBJ1-1; TCRdb returns TRBD1, unconfirmable since there is no DNA. The CDR3 contains 13 residues. Germline CDR1 and CDR2: SGHRS and YFSETQ.

This chain connects TRBV3-1 to TRBJ2-3; without DNA, the TCRdb call of TRBD1 cannot be checked. Germline V gives CDR1 LGHDT, CDR2 YNNKEL (reference sequence). The CDR3 is 15 residues long. The CDR3 reads CASSPAGAFTDTQYF.

This chain joins TRBV11-2 and TRBJ1-6. The CDR3 runs 15 residues. CDR1 and CDR2 from the germline V gene are SGHAT and FQNNGV. The CDR3 spells CASSLPGGVGSPLHF.

The chain recombines TRBV7-9 with TRBJ1-4. The CDR3 spans 14 residues. CDR1 is SEHNR, CDR2 FQNEAQ, per germline (reference sequence). The CDR3 spells CASRAGGLNEKLFF.

The chain recombines TRBV29-1 with TRBJ2-3; TCRdb names TRBD2, which stays unverified in the absence of DNA. CDR1 is SQVTM, CDR2 ANQGSEA, per germline. This CDR3 has 15 residues. CDR3: CSVEDGAVRADMQYF.

The chain is built from TRBV5-4 and TRBJ2-1; TCRdb designates TRBD1, a call that cannot be tested without DNA. This CDR3 has 14 amino acids. Germline assignment: CDR1 SGHNT and CDR2 YYREEE (reference sequence). Here the CDR3 reads CASSAPGTLIEQFF.

The chain uses TRBV20-1 and TRBJ2-1; as DNA is missing, the TRBD2 call by TCRdb cannot be tested. The CDR3 is made up of 17 amino acids. Germline V lookup: CDR1 DFQATT, CDR2 SNEGSKA (reference sequence). The CDR3 protein is CSARDLRRETTNNEQFF.

The chain carries TRBV5-5 and TRBJ2-3; TCRdb reports TRBD2, a call that lacks DNA to check it against. CDR1 and CDR2 from the germline V gene are SGHKS and YYEKEE (reference sequence). The CDR3 runs to 18 residues. CDR3 residues: CASSPPVAGGPGADTQYF.

V usage is TRBV18 and J usage is TRBJ2-3; TCRdb reports TRBD1, a call that lacks DNA to check it against. Germline loops: CDR1 KGHSH, CDR2 LQKENI. The CDR3 sequence is 16 residues long. This CDR3 is CASSATTGSGTDTQYF.

V is TRBV19 and J is TRBJ2-2; TCRdb calls TRBD1, which cannot be checked without DNA. CDR1 and CDR2 from the germline V gene are LNHDA and SQIVND (reference sequence). This CDR3 spans 16 amino acids. This CDR3 reads CASSAFRDRDTGELFF.

The J gene is TRBJ2-7, the V gene TRBV9; checking the TCRdb D call of TRBD1 is not possible without DNA. Germline CDR1 and CDR2: SGDLS and YYNGEE. The CDR3 runs to 15 residues. The CDR3 reads CASSEGDRGSYEQYF.

CDR3 region: CASSVVGQGNYGYTF. The chain recombines TRBV7-9 with TRBJ1-2; as DNA is missing, the TRBD1 call by TCRdb cannot be tested. This CDR3 is 15 amino acids long. The germline V gene has CDR1 SEHNR and CDR2 FQNEAQ (reference sequence).

The chain is built from TRBV5-5 and TRBJ1-2. This CDR3 has 15 amino acids. Germline V gene sequence: CDR1 SGHKS, CDR2 YYEKEE (reference sequence). CDR3 amino acids: CASSLGGGVDYGYTF.